One and the same sample provided the 15 T cell receptor beta chains below, sequenced in a study of blood T cell repertoires in COVID-19. Some clones are missing from TCRdb's copy, which holds only in-frame ones; the method was immunoSEQ multiplex PCR. Among a few hundred thousand clones listed, 80% to 90% were seen once. Input material: PBMCs or T cells enriched from blood (not recorded which). The receptors stem from a man aged 25-45 years with acute COVID-19.

This chain links TRBV11-1 with TRBJ2-1, with a possible D match to TRBD2 (6 bases). CDR1 is SGHAT and CDR2 is FQDESV in the germline V gene (reference sequence). The CDR3 contains 15 residues. The V and J ends lost 2 bases and 1 base respectively, with 9 bases between them. The CDR3 is CASSLRRDSYNEQFF. The CDR3 nucleotides are TGTGCCAGCAGCTTAAGGCGGGATTCCTACAATGAGCAGTTCTTC.

The V call is TRBV7-8, the J call TRBJ2-3, with D unresolved. Germline V gene lookup returns CDR1 SGHVS and CDR2 FQNEAQ. With 5 bases removed from V and 2 bases from J, the gap between germline ends came to 17 bases. The CDR3 loop spans 16 amino acids. The CDR3: CASSTIRLRDTDTQYF. The CDR3 region has the DNA TGTGCCAGCAGCACCATACGACTGCGCGACACAGATACGCAGTATTTT.

The chain employs TRBV5-1 and TRBJ1-2; 9 bases align to TRBD1. The CDR3 has 15 residues. J gave up 4 bases and V 5 bases, and 9 bases lay outside the gene matches. Germline loops: CDR1 SGHRS, CDR2 YFSETQ. CDR3 protein: CASSLQGAWVYGYTF. CDR3 coding DNA: TGCGCCAGCAGTTTACAGGGGGCTTGGGTCTATGGCTACACCTTC.

This clone came up a few times. The chain combines TRBV11-3 with TRBJ2-2, with D possibly TRBD1 on 6 matching bases. V was pared by 6 bases and J by 4 bases, with 18 bases between. The CDR3 is made up of 16 amino acids. CDR1 and CDR2 from the germline V gene are SGHNT and YENEEA. CDR3 bases: TGTGCCAGCAGTCAAACCTGGGACATATCCACCGGGGAGCTGTTTTTT. Amino acids: CASSQTWDISTGELFF.

The chain joins TRBV3-1 (or the pseudogene TRBV3-2) to TRBJ2-3, with 14 bases fitting TRBD2. CDR1 is LGHDT and CDR2 is YNNKEL in the germline V gene (reference sequence). CDR3 length: 18 residues. V lost 6 bases and J lost 7; bases outside the gene matches: 15. The CDR3 is CASRGGLAGAGLVHTQYF. In nucleotides, the CDR3 is TGTGCCAGCAGGGGGGGACTAGCGGGAGCGGGCTTGGTTCATACGCAGTATTTT.

The V gene is TRBV3-1 (or the pseudogene TRBV3-2), the J gene TRBJ1-4; perhaps TRBD1 as D (6 bases). This CDR3 contains 17 residues. Germline CDR1 reads LGHDT; CDR2 reads YNNKEL (reference sequence). V lost 4 bases and J lost 0, with 15 bases in between. DNA of the CDR3: TGTGCCAGCAGCCCGGGACAACCACGGTCAACTAATGAAAAACTGTTTTTT. Translating gives CASSPGQPRSTNEKLFF.

The gene calls are TRBV6-2 or TRBV6-3 and TRBJ2-1; TRBD2 is a possible D gene (5 bases). The ends were cut back, 6 bases at V and 10 bases at J, with 19 bases in the middle. Germline assignment: CDR1 MNHEY and CDR2 SVGEGT. This CDR3 contains 14 residues. The CDR3 reads CASSQGPSPREQFF. The CDR3 DNA is TGTGCCAGCAGCCAAGGGCCTAGCCCTCGGGAGCAGTTCTTC.

The CDR3 region is CASTLAGGIAGELFF. In DNA form, the CDR3 reads TGTGCCAGCACCTTGGCGGGGGGGATCGCCGGGGAGCTGTTTTTT. The V and J genes are TRBV6-6 and TRBJ2-2; TRBD2 aligns across 9 bases. V dropped 7 bases and J dropped 6; count of bases not matched to a gene: 9. There are 15 residues in the CDR3. CDR1 MNHNY and CDR2 SVGAGI come from the germline V gene (reference sequence).

This clone was recorded a few times. The rearrangement uses TRBV5-1 and TRBJ2-1, with D maybe TRBD1 (5 bases). Germline assignment: CDR1 SGHRS and CDR2 YFSETQ. The CDR3 contains 13 residues. Trimming removed 0 bases at V and 10 bases at J, with 11 bases between. CDR3 protein: CASSLAAGFEQFF. CDR3 sequence (DNA): TGCGCCAGCAGCTTGGCTGCAGGGTTCGAGCAGTTCTTC.

This chain joins TRBV5-4 and TRBJ1-2, with D perhaps matching TRBD1 (6 bases). CDR1 is SGHNT, CDR2 YYREEE, per germline (reference sequence). This CDR3 has 14 amino acids. With 5 bases removed from V and 3 bases from J, the gap between germline ends came to 14 bases. CDR3 nucleotide sequence: TGTGCCAGCAGTAAAGAGGGGGGGTACTATGGCTACACCTTC. This translates into CASSKEGGYYGYTF.

The chain couples TRBV10-2 to TRBJ1-1, with TRBD1 identical over 7 bases. The trim removed 6 bases at V and 6 bases at J, leaving 13 bases unmatched. From germline, CDR1 is WSHSY and CDR2 SAAADI. This CDR3 contains 15 residues. The CDR3 coding sequence is TGCGCCAGCAGGATGGAGGGGGCGAGGTTGCCTGAAGCTTTCTTT. Amino acids: CASRMEGARLPEAFF.

This clone was seen once. The chain combines TRBV11-2 with TRBJ1-1, with a possible D match to TRBD1 (6 bases). Germline values: CDR1 SGHAT, CDR2 FQNNGV. The CDR3 runs 15 residues. Trimming removed 3 bases from V and 5 bases from J, with 16 bases in between. The CDR3 here is CASSFRPAGVTEAFF. The CDR3 coding sequence is TGTGCCAGCAGCTTCCGCCCGGCAGGGGTGACTGAAGCTTTCTTT. The full variable domain, completed using reference TRBV11-2 and TRBJ1-1, is EAGVAQSPRYKIIEKRQSVAFWCNPISGHATLYWYQQILGQGPKLLIQFQNNGVVDDSQLPKDRFSAERLKGVDSTLKIQPAKLEDSAVYLCASSFRPAGVTEAFFGQGTRLTVV.

This sequence joins TRBV11-3 and TRBJ2-1; D is unresolved. The CDR3 runs to 17 residues. The germline V gene has CDR1 SGHNT and CDR2 YENEEA. V lost 3 bases, J lost 0 bases, and 15 bases lay in between. Here the CDR3 reads CASSFLLSPSSYNEQFF. CDR3 nucleotide sequence: TGTGCCAGCAGCTTCCTTTTATCCCCTAGCTCCTACAATGAGCAGTTCTTC.

The CDR3 DNA reads TGTGCCAGCGGGCGGCGGGACTCTGGAAACACCATATATTTT. It codes for CASGRRDSGNTIYF. The chain has TRBV3-1 (or the pseudogene TRBV3-2) and TRBJ1-3; D remains unclear. From germline, CDR1 is LGHDT and CDR2 YNNKEL (reference sequence). V gave up 8 bases and J gave up 0 bases, with 11 bases separating them. This CDR3 has 14 amino acids.

V usage is TRBV6-5 and J usage is TRBJ1-5, with D possibly matching TRBD1 (6 bases). V was clipped by 2 bases and J by 2 bases, with 10 bases between them. Per germline, CDR1 MNHEY and CDR2 SVGAGI. This CDR3 has 15 residues. The CDR3 reads CASSYASGGNQPQHF. The CDR3 coding sequence is TGTGCCAGCAGTTACGCTTCAGGGGGCAATCAGCCCCAGCATTTT.